One sample yielded the 4 T cell receptor beta chains listed below, sequenced in a study of Ad26.COV2.S vaccination and SARS-CoV-2 variants. As for treatment: some 19 received Ad26.COV2.S at low or high dose, single or two shots; several received placebo; per-sample allocation not given. Samples were taken on day 63 after the first vaccine or placebo injection. Clones were read by immunoSEQ multiplex PCR, and TCRdb kept only the in-frame ones, dropping some. Altogether about 480,000 clones are present, roughly 89% being singletons, with the ten largest covering roughly 13%. The material was peripheral blood, obtained in a trial of Ad26.COV2.S vaccine versus placebo. These receptors originate from a person aged 18 to 65 who received the Ad26.COV2.S COVID-19 vaccine or a placebo.

CDR3: CASSLGLLGTGVDSPLHF. CDR3 in DNA: TGTGCCAGCAGCTTAGGGTTATTAGGGACAGGGGTAGATTCACCCCTCCACTTT. This chain uses TRBV7-2 with TRBJ1-6, with 10 bases lining up with TRBD1. CDR3 length: 18 amino acids. Germline V CDR1 and CDR2: SGHTA, FQGNSA. J was trimmed by 8 bases and V by 1 base; bases with no gene match: 11.

V usage is TRBV19 and J usage is TRBJ1-2; 10 bases fit TRBD1. The CDR3 loop spans 14 amino acids. Germline V gene lookup returns CDR1 LNHDA and CDR2 SQIVND (reference sequence). The junction had 7 bases not matched to a gene; V was cut back by 6 bases and J by 6 bases. DNA for the CDR3: TGTGCCAGTAGAATGACAGGGGGCGCCGATGGCTACACCTTC. It translates to CASRMTGGADGYTF. Full variable domain (missing parts from reference TRBV19 and TRBJ1-2): DGGITQSPKYLFRKEGQNVTLSCEQNLNHDAMYWYRQDPGQGLRLIYYSQIVNDFQKGDIAEGYSVSREKKESFPLTVTSAQKNPTAFYLCASRMTGGADGYTFGSGTRLTVV.

The CDR3 reads CSVEGASGRAEQFF. The CDR3 DNA reads as TGCAGCGTTGAAGGGGCTAGCGGGAGAGCTGAGCAGTTCTTC. This chain connects TRBV29-1 to TRBJ2-1; 10 bases fit TRBD2. Per germline, CDR1 SQVTM and CDR2 ANQGSEA. The CDR3 runs to 14 residues. The ends lost 1 base at V and 9 bases at J; junction bases unmatched: 6.

The CDR3 DNA sequence: TGTGCCAGCGGGGATTGGGGATGGAGCTATGGCTACACCTTC. Residues: CASGDWGWSYGYTF. V usage is TRBV6-5 and J usage is TRBJ1-2; D remains unclear. This CDR3 is built from 14 residues. The germline V gene has CDR1 MNHEY and CDR2 SVGAGI. Between the trimmed V and J ends, which lost 8 bases and 4 bases, there was a span of 17 bases.